This TCR beta chain was documented in a study of OX40 agonist ivuxolimab in advanced cancers. Study-level information: In this trial design, patients received ivuxolimab intravenously at 0.01 to 10 mg/kg every 2 weeks. Having had anti-PD-1, anti-PD-L1 or anti-CTLA-4 therapy before was allowed, and approximately 40% had some. Study-wide results and limits: Among patients with partial responses at 0.1-3.0 mg/kg, clonal expansion was among the lowest.

V was trimmed by 5 bases and J by 0 bases, leaving 12 bases between them. CDR3 length: 15 amino acids. The germline gives CDR1 SGHRS, CDR2 YFSETQ. Sequencing used immunoSEQ multiplex PCR; TCRdb keeps in-frame clones, though not all of them. Of 75,000 to 100,000 clones listed, approximately 84% are singletons. To note about this clone: Its antigen remains unknown.

The V gene is TRBV5-1, the J gene TRBJ2-1, with a possible D match to TRBD2 (5 bases). The input for sequencing was CD4+ or CD8+ T cells sorted from blood, taken in a trial of the OX40 agonist ivuxolimab. The receptor was isolated from an adult with an advanced solid tumor such as melanoma, head and neck, liver or kidney cancer. The CDR3 DNA reads TGCGCCAGCAGTGGGTCGGGGAGCTCCTACAATGAGCAGTTCTTC. Translating gives CASSGSGSSYNEQFF.